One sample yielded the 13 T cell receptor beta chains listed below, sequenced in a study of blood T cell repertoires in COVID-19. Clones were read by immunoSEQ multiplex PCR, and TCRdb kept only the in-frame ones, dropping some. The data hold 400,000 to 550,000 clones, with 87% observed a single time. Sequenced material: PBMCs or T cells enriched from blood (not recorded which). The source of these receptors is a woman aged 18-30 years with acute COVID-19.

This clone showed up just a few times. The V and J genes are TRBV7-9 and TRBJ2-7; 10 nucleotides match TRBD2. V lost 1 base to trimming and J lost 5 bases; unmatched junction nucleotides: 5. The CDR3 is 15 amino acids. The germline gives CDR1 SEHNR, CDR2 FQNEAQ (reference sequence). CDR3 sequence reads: CASSLEREGRDEQYF. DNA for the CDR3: TGTGCCAGCAGCTTAGAGCGGGAGGGCCGCGACGAGCAGTACTTC.

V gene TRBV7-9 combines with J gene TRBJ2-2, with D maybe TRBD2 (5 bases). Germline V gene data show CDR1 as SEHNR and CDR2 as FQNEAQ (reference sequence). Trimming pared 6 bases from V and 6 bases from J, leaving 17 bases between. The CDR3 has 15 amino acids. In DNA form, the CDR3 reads TGTGCCAGCAGACCTAACTCCCGGGGTTCCGGGGAGCTGTTTTTT. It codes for CASRPNSRGSGELFF.

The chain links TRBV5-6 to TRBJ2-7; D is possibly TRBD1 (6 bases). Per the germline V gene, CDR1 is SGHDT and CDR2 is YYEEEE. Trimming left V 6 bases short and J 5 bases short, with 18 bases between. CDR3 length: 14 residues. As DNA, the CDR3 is TGTGCCAGCATCTTAAGGGGGATAAGGGACGAGCAGTACTTC. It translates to CASILRGIRDEQYF. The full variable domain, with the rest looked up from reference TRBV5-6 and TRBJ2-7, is DAGVTQSPTHLIKTRGQQVTLRCSPKSGHDTVSWYQQALGQGPQFIFQYYEEEERQRGNFPDRFSGHQFPNYSSELNVNALLLGDSALYLCASILRGIRDEQYFGPGTRLTVT.

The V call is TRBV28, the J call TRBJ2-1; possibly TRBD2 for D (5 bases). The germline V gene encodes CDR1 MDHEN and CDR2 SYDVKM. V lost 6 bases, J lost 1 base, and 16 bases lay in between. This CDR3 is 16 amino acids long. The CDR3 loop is CASSTRGPWSYNEQFF. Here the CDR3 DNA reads TGTGCCAGCAGCACCCGGGGTCCTTGGTCCTACAATGAGCAGTTCTTC.

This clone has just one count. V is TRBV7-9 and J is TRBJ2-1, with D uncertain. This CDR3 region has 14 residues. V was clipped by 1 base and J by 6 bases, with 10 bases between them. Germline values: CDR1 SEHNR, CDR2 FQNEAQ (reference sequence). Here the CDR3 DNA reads TGTGCCAGCAGCTTAGACCGGAGCGTCAATGAGCAGTTCTTC. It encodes CASSLDRSVNEQFF.

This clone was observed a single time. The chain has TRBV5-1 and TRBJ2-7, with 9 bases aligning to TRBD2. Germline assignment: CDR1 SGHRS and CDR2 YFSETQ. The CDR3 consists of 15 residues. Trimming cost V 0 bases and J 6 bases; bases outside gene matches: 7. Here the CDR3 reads CASSLGSGGTSEQYF. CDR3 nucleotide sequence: TGCGCCAGCAGCTTGGGGAGCGGGGGGACCTCCGAGCAGTACTTC.

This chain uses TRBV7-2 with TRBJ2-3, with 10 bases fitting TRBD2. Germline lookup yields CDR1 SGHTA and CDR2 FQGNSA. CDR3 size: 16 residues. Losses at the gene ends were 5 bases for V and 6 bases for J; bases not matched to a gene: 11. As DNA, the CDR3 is TGTGCCAGCAGCCCCCGGGGCCTAGCGGGAGCGGATACGCAGTATTTT. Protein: CASSPRGLAGADTQYF.

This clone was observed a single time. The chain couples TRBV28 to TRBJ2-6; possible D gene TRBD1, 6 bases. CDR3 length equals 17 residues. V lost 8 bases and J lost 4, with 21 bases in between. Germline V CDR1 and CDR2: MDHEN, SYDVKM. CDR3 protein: CASGRQARLLGANVLTF. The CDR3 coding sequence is TGTGCCAGCGGAAGACAGGCTAGACTCTTGGGGGCCAACGTCCTGACTTTC.

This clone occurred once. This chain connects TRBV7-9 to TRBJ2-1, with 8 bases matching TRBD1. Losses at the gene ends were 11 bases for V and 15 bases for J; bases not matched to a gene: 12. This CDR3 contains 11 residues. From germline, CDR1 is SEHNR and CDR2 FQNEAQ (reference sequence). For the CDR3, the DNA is TGTGCCGCATACAGGGGGACAGTTCGGTTCTTC. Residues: CAAYRGTVRFF.

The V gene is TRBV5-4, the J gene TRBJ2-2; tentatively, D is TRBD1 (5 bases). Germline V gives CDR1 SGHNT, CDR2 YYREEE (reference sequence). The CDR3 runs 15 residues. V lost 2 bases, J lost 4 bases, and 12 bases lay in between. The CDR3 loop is CASSFGQGSTGELFF. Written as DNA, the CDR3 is TGTGCCAGCAGCTTTGGTCAGGGTAGCACCGGGGAGCTGTTTTTT.

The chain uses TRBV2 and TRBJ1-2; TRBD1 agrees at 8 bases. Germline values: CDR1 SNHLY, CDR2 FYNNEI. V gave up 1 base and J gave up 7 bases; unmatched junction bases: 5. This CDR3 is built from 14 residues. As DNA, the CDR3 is TGTGCCAGCAGTGAAGGGCAGGGGGCCGGTGGCTACACCTTC. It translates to CASSEGQGAGGYTF.

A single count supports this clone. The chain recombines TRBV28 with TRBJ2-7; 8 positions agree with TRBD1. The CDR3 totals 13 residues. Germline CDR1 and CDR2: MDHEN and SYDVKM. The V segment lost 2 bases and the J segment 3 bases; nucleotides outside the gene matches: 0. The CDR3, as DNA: TGTGCCAGCAGTTTAACAGGGGGCTACGAGCAGTACTTC. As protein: CASSLTGGYEQYF.

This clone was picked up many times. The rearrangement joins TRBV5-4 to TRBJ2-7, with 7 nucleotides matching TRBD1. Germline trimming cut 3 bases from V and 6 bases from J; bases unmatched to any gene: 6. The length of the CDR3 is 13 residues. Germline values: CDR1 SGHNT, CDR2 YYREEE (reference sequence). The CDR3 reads CASSSGTESEQYF. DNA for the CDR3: TGTGCCAGCAGCTCCGGGACAGAAAGCGAGCAGTACTTC. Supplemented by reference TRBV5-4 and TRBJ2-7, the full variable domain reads ETGVTQSPTHLIKTRGQQVTLRCSSQSGHNTVSWYQQALGQGPQFIFQYYREEENGRGNFPPRFSGLQFPNYSSELNVNALELDDSALYLCASSSGTESEQYFGPGTRLTVT.